This T cell receptor (beta chain) is drawn from a study of CXCR3-negative and CXCR3-positive naive CD8 T cells. Findings and limits, study-wide: Both naive subsets showed comparably high diversity, and memory CD8+ cells showed much lower diversity. Compared with CXCR3-negative naive cells, CXCR3-positive naive cells showed more hydrophobic TRB CDR3s.

A note on this clonotype: The antigen is undetermined.

Triplicate sorts, 250,000 to 350,000 cells apiece, were made for each CD8+ T cell subset. A CD45RO-CCR7+CD27+CD95- phenotype identified naive CD8+ T cells. The authors made the TRB cDNA libraries by 5' RACE using UMI labels. TCRdb reanalyzed the 5' RACE reads and collapses them to one entry per CDR3 protein, without DNA. The sample data list about 5,700 distinct CDR3 sequences. Germline-derived CDR1 and CDR2 are SGHAT and FQDESV (reference sequence). The CDR3 is 14 residues long. The source is a human donor in good health. Some clones in this sample may be carry-over from other donors' samples. V is TRBV11-1 and J is TRBJ2-7; TCRdb outputs TRBD1, but without DNA this stays unchecked. Sequencing used naive CXCR3+ CD8+ T cells from blood. Subset specified: CD45RO-CCR7+CD27+CD95- naive CD8+ T cells expressing CXCR3 (TNR3+). CDR3 protein: CASSFLGRVYEQYF.